This section outlines one TCR beta chain sequence together with its context. Its antigen is unidentified. The data are from a study of CD8 T cells in Susac syndrome. Study as a whole: Patients with Susac syndrome were therapy-naive, taking corticosteroids, with some also receiving intravenous immunoglobulin, or taking intravenous immunoglobulin alone at the time their blood was drawn.

When the RNA was reverse transcribed, random hexamers were used with an input of roughly 0.45 to 1 ug. In TCRdb, the immunoSEQ multiplex PCR reads were re-called with MiXCR into one record per CDR3 protein. The data show 210,000 or so distinct CDR3 sequences, with approximately 94% seen just once and around 0.15% held by the top ten. CD8+ and CD4+ T cells circulating in blood were sequenced for TCR beta. Patients with Susac syndrome met diagnostic criteria that were recently defined for definite or probable disease. Findings of the study overall: The authors acknowledged that the study's TCR sequencing and HLA analysis involved relatively few individuals.

Sequencing was done on a sample of CD4+ T cells from PBMCs. The clonotype comes from a human donor with Susac syndrome.

The CDR3 sequence: CASSQDTGLTNEKLFF. CDR3 sequence (DNA): TGTGCCAGCAGCCAAGATACGGGTTTGACTAATGAAAAACTGTTTTTT. This chain connects TRBV4-2 to TRBJ1-4, with unresolved D. The CDR3 sequence is 16 residues long. CDR1 is LGHNA and CDR2 is YNFKEQ in the germline V gene. Trimming left V 0 bases short and J 2 bases short, with 10 bases between.